The 26 T cell receptor beta chains below were found in one sample sequenced in a study of T cell responses to AZD1222 COVID-19 vaccine (dated by TCRdb to the early 2020s). Taken with the paper, the label for time point translates to: about 28 days (+/-7) after the second vaccine dose. Libraries were made using the immunoSEQ multiplex PCR assay. TCRdb retrieved this table from immuneACCESS and kept in-frame rearrangements only. Not all clones are present; in checked studies, unresolved V genes account for under half, and no reason is known for the remainder. This sample comprises around 100,000 clones, about nine tenths of them detected only once. Jointly, the top ten make up about 6% of the sample. This sample comprised peripheral blood, obtained 28 days after the second AZD1222 dose. The receptors derive from an adult who received the AZD1222 COVID-19 vaccine.

V usage is TRBV6-5 and J usage is TRBJ2-1; D perhaps matches TRBD2 (7 bases). This CDR3 region has 16 residues. Looked up from germline, CDR1 is MNHEY and CDR2 is SVGAGI. Trimming took off 2 bases at V and 6 bases at J, with 17 bases between the two ends. CDR3 loop: CASSYEGGARPNEQFF. Here the CDR3 DNA reads TGTGCCAGCAGTTACGAGGGGGGGGCCAGGCCCAATGAGCAGTTCTTC.

This clone was seen only once. The chain links TRBV5-1 to TRBJ2-7; perhaps D is TRBD1 or TRBD2 (5 bases each). This CDR3 spans 14 amino acids. The V gene's germline CDR1 is SGHRS and CDR2 YFSETQ. V lost 0 bases to trimming and J lost 5 bases, with 12 bases between them. Here the CDR3 DNA reads TGCGCCAGCAGCTTGGCCGGGGCAATGGACGAGCAGTACTTC. Residues: CASSLAGAMDEQYF.

The rearrangement links TRBV19 to TRBJ2-5, with 9 bases fitting TRBD1. Germline CDR1 reads LNHDA; CDR2 reads SQIVND (reference sequence). With V trimmed by 6 bases and J by 4 bases, 3 bases remained unmatched. CDR3 length: 13 residues. This CDR3 reads CASSGQGRETQYF. CDR3 nucleotide sequence: TGTGCCAGTAGCGGACAGGGGAGAGAGACCCAGTACTTC.

The chain carries TRBV7-8 and TRBJ2-7; D not certain. CDR1 is SGHVS and CDR2 is FQNEAQ in the germline V gene. Trimming took off 5 bases at V and 5 bases at J, with 10 bases between the two ends. The CDR3 sequence is 12 residues long. This CDR3 reads CASSPYLDEQYF. Written as DNA, the CDR3 is TGTGCCAGCAGCCCCTACTTGGACGAGCAGTACTTC.

The chain uses TRBV5-4 and TRBJ2-3; TRBD2 might be the D (5 bases). The CDR3 is made up of 13 amino acids. Trimming took off 9 bases at V and 0 bases at J, with 11 bases between the two ends. Looked up from germline, CDR1 is SGHNT and CDR2 is YYREEE (reference sequence). The CDR3 sequence is CATAEVSTDTQYF. The CDR3 bases are TGTGCCACCGCGGAGGTGAGCACAGATACGCAGTATTTT.

The chain is built from TRBV7-2 and TRBJ2-5, with 13 bases lining up with TRBD2. The J segment lost 3 bases and the V segment lost 5 bases, leaving 6 bases of the junction unmatched. Germline CDR1 reads SGHTA; CDR2 reads FQGNSA. The CDR3 sequence is 16 residues long. The CDR3 nucleotides are TGTGCCAGCAGCCTAGTGGGACTAGCGGGGAAAGAGACCCAGTACTTC. It translates to CASSLVGLAGKETQYF.

This clone occurred once. Mismatch with germline at one junction end may stem from a read error. CDR3 coding DNA: TGTGCCAGCAGCATAACTAGCGGGGGGGCTTATGAGCAGTTCTTC. This codes for CASSITSGGAYEQFF. The V call is TRBV7-3, the J call TRBJ2-1; TRBD2 agrees at 13 bases. The CDR3 loop spans 15 amino acids. CDR1 is SGHTA, CDR2 FQGTGA, per germline.

The chain uses TRBV7-3 and TRBJ2-1; D call uncertain. From germline, CDR1 is SGHTA and CDR2 FQGTGA. Trimming stripped 1 base from V and 8 bases from J, with 21 bases between. CDR3 length equals 17 residues. CDR3 region: CASSLIRSSTGFYEQFF. CDR3 coding DNA: TGTGCCAGCAGCTTAATAAGGAGTAGTACGGGTTTCTATGAGCAGTTCTTC.

The chain joins TRBV10-3 to TRBJ2-2, with TRBD1 matching 8 bases. The J segment lost 4 bases and the V segment lost 4 bases, leaving 8 bases of the junction unmatched. The CDR3 has 16 amino acids. Germline V gene data show CDR1 as ENHRY and CDR2 as SYGVKD. The DNA of the CDR3 is TGTGCCATCAGTGGGACCGGAACAGGGGGCACCGGGGAGCTGTTTTTT. Its translation: CAISGTGTGGTGELFF.

The chain carries TRBV12-3 or TRBV12-4 and TRBJ2-2; D call uncertain. With 5 bases removed from V and 6 bases from J, the gap between germline ends came to 10 bases. This CDR3 is 13 amino acids long. CDR3 sequence: CASSLGPAGELFF. The CDR3 DNA reads TGTGCCAGCAGTCTCGGCCCGGCCGGGGAGCTGTTTTTT.

This clone was seen a single time. The sample carries other DNA sequences with the same CDR3. The genes are TRBV2 and TRBJ1-4; possibly TRBD1 for D (5 bases). The V gene's germline CDR1 is SNHLY and CDR2 FYNNEI. Deletions cut 2 bases from V and 10 bases from J, with 11 bases between. This CDR3 region has 13 residues. The CDR3: CASSERGSGKLFF. CDR3 nucleotides: TGTGCCAGCAGTGAAAGGGGTTCCGGAAAACTGTTTTTT. Looking up the rest from reference TRBV2 and TRBJ1-4 gives the full variable domain: EPEVTQTPSHQVTQMGQEVILRCVPISNHLYFYWYRQILGQKVEFLVSFYNNEISEKSEIFDDQFSVERPDGSNFTLKIRSTKLEDSAMYFCASSERGSGKLFFGSGTQLSVL.

This clone was seen more than once but under ten times. The genes are TRBV4-1 and TRBJ1-6, with 8 bases lining up with TRBD1. Unmatched junction bases numbered 9, after V lost 0 bases and J lost 8 bases. The germline V gene has CDR1 MGHRA and CDR2 YSYEKL. CDR3 length: 17 residues. CDR3 protein: CASSQDRPGQAYSPLHF. CDR3 bases: TGCGCCAGCAGCCAAGATAGGCCGGGACAGGCTTATTCACCCCTCCACTTT.

The V and J genes are TRBV29-1 and TRBJ2-3; 8 positions match TRBD1. With V trimmed by 6 bases and J by 3 bases, 8 bases remained unmatched. The CDR3 sequence is 14 residues long. Looked up from germline, CDR1 is SQVTM and CDR2 is ANQGSEA. In DNA form, the CDR3 reads TGCAGCGTAGGGACAGGCCGTATTACAGATACGCAGTATTTT. It yields the protein CSVGTGRITDTQYF.

The genes are TRBV28 and TRBJ2-5, with a tentative D call TRBD1 (6 bases). Germline V gives CDR1 MDHEN, CDR2 SYDVKM. The CDR3 runs 17 residues. V was pared by 6 bases and J by 0 bases, with 20 bases between. The CDR3 nucleotides read TGTGCCAGCAGCCCTCTTCCGGACAGCAAGTACCAAGAGACCCAGTACTTC. Its protein product is CASSPLPDSKYQETQYF.

The gene calls are TRBV7-9 and TRBJ2-3; 13 bases map to TRBD2. Germline V gene sequence: CDR1 SEHNR, CDR2 FQNEAQ (reference sequence). The CDR3 length is 13 residues. Germline trimming cut 6 bases from V and 6 bases from J; bases unmatched to any gene: 0. CDR3 loop: CASRGLAGDTQYF. The CDR3 region has the DNA TGTGCCAGCAGGGGACTAGCGGGGGATACGCAGTATTTT.

V usage is TRBV13 and J usage is TRBJ2-1; the match to TRBD2 covers 9 bases. Per the germline V gene, CDR1 is PRHDT and CDR2 is FYEKMQ (reference sequence). J was trimmed by 8 bases and V by 1 base; bases with no gene match: 6. The length of the CDR3 is 15 residues. DNA for the CDR3: TGTGCCAGCAGCTTAGTTGCGGGGGGGCAGGATGAGCAGTTCTTC. Translation: CASSLVAGGQDEQFF.

J is TRBJ1-2 and V is TRBV5-5; 9 nucleotides match TRBD1. Germline V CDR1 and CDR2: SGHKS, YYEKEE (reference sequence). This CDR3 is 15 amino acids long. With 7 bases clipped from V and 4 bases from J, the junction kept 11 bases outside the gene matches. The CDR3: CASELSGTGIYGYTF. The CDR3 DNA follows: TGTGCCAGCGAACTTTCCGGGACAGGGATCTATGGCTACACCTTC.

The V call is TRBV6-5, the J call TRBJ2-1; D gene ambiguous. V was shortened by 8 bases and J by 6 bases, with 11 bases between the two germline ends. Per the germline V gene, CDR1 is MNHEY and CDR2 is SVGAGI. The CDR3 extends over 12 amino acids. The CDR3 sequence: CASDWMGNEQFF. Here the CDR3 DNA reads TGTGCCAGCGATTGGATGGGCAATGAGCAGTTCTTC.

In nucleotides, the CDR3 is TGTGCCAGCAGTTCGGGGGGGGAAGCTTTCTTT. It yields the protein CASSSGGEAFF. The V gene is TRBV6-5, the J gene TRBJ1-1, with D perhaps TRBD1 (5 bases). This CDR3 has 11 amino acids. Trimming shortened V by 4 bases and J by 8 bases, and 8 bases separated the two germline ends. CDR1 and CDR2 (germline): MNHEY, SVGAGI.

The rearrangement uses TRBV2 and TRBJ1-1, with D unresolved. This CDR3 comprises 14 residues. V lost 1 base and J lost 3, with 9 bases in between. Germline V CDR1 and CDR2: SNHLY, FYNNEI. CDR3 residues: CASSEVSADTEAFF. As DNA, the CDR3 is TGTGCCAGCAGTGAAGTCTCGGCAGACACTGAAGCTTTCTTT.

The chain carries TRBV7-3 and TRBJ2-1; 8 bases align to TRBD2. Trimming at V came to 5 bases and at J to 7 bases, leaving 7 bases not matched to a gene. Germline CDR1 and CDR2: SGHTA and FQGTGA. The CDR3 loop spans 14 amino acids. CDR3 in amino acids: CASSPGLASNEQFF. CDR3 nucleotide sequence: TGTGCCAGCAGCCCCGGACTAGCTAGTAATGAGCAGTTCTTC.

The chain recombines TRBV5-4 with TRBJ1-2; 10 bases fit TRBD1. J lost 8 bases, V lost 0 bases, and 7 bases had no gene match. Germline lookup yields CDR1 SGHNT and CDR2 YYREEE (reference sequence). The CDR3 contains 15 residues. In DNA, the CDR3 is TGTGCCAGCAGCTTGGCGCCGGGACAGGGGAGCGGCTACACCTTC. Amino acids: CASSLAPGQGSGYTF. Complete variable domain (other parts from reference TRBV5-4 and TRBJ1-2): ETGVTQSPTHLIKTRGQQVTLRCSSQSGHNTVSWYQQALGQGPQFIFQYYREEENGRGNFPPRFSGLQFPNYSSELNVNALELDDSALYLCASSLAPGQGSGYTFGSGTRLTVV.

The chain combines TRBV5-1 with TRBJ2-3; 8 nucleotides match TRBD1. Germline CDR1 and CDR2: SGHRS and YFSETQ. This CDR3 has 17 residues. Unmatched junction bases numbered 8, after V lost 2 bases and J lost 0 bases. The CDR3 protein is CASSFGLGQVSTDTQYF. The CDR3 DNA reads TGCGCCAGCAGCTTCGGACTGGGACAGGTTAGCACAGATACGCAGTATTTT.

Here the CDR3 DNA reads TGTGCCAGCAGCAGATCCGGGACTCCTAATGAAAAACTGTTTTTT. It yields the protein CASSRSGTPNEKLFF. The rearrangement uses TRBV11-2 and TRBJ1-4; tentatively, D is TRBD1 (5 bases). Trimming removed 5 bases at V and 3 bases at J, with 13 bases between. The CDR3 contains 15 residues. Germline V gives CDR1 SGHAT, CDR2 FQNNGV.

This chain connects TRBV5-1 to TRBJ2-2; 8 bases line up with TRBD1. The CDR3 is made up of 16 amino acids. Trimming took 4 bases from V and 5 from J; bases not matched to a gene: 10. Germline CDR1 and CDR2: SGHRS and YFSETQ. The CDR3 DNA sequence: TGCGCCAGCAGCCGTACGACAGGGGCTGTGACCGGGGAGCTGTTTTTT. Residues: CASSRTTGAVTGELFF.

This clone has more than one count but fewer than ten. This sequence joins TRBV5-1 and TRBJ1-1; TRBD1 matches 7 bases. V trimming: 0 bases; J trimming: 8 bases; junction bases outside the gene matches: 7. Germline CDR1 and CDR2: SGHRS and YFSETQ. This CDR3 is built from 14 residues. CDR3 in amino acids: CASSLGETGDEAFF. CDR3 nucleotides: TGCGCCAGCAGCTTGGGGGAAACAGGGGACGAAGCTTTCTTT.